The 3 T cell receptor beta chains in this list originate from one sample, sequenced in a study of T cells in Graves' hyperthyroidism and ophthalmopathy. RNA transcripts were the template for amplifying TCR beta CDR3 regions. TCR CDR3 regions were first amplified by RT-PCR with HTBI primers. TCRdb redid the calling of the multiplex PCR reads with MiXCR, one entry per CDR3 protein. Here the sample spans hundreds of thousands of distinct CDR3 sequences, 38% being singletons. Sequenced material: blood. The receptor source for this set is a man aged 18 to 35 with Graves' hyperthyroidism.

Remarks on this clonotype: A read error may produce the germline difference seen at one junction end. This chain links TRBV5-5 with TRBJ1-5; D unresolved. CDR1 is SGHKS and CDR2 is YYEKEE in the germline V gene (reference sequence). The CDR3 contains 18 residues. CDR3 region: CASSQDWYRPYSNQPQHF. CDR3 coding DNA: TGCGCCAGCAGCCAAGATTGGTACAGACCCTATAGCAATCAGCCCCAGCATTTT.

This clonotype showed up just a few times. The chain employs TRBV14 and TRBJ2-7; D call uncertain. The CDR3 length is 12 residues. Looked up from germline, CDR1 is SGHDN and CDR2 is FVKESK. The V and J ends lost 3 bases and 4 bases respectively, with 7 bases between them. CDR3 coding DNA: TGTGCCAGCAGCCACTACGGGTACGAGCAGTACTTC. It yields the protein CASSHYGYEQYF. The full variable domain, with the rest looked up from reference TRBV14 and TRBJ2-7, is EAGVTQFPSHSVIEKGQTVTLRCDPISGHDNLYWYRRVMGKEIKFLLHFVKESKQDESGMPNNRFLAERTGGTYSTLKVQPAELEDSGVYFCASSHYGYEQYFGPGTRLTVT.

This clonotype was observed at least ten times. The rearrangement uses TRBV2 and TRBJ1-6; unclear D gene. The CDR3 length is 13 residues. Germline V gene sequence: CDR1 SNHLY, CDR2 FYNNEI. The V end was cut by 7 bases, the J end by 7 bases, with 11 bases between. CDR3 protein: CASNWSWNSPLHF. The CDR3 DNA sequence: TGTGCCAGCAACTGGTCCTGGAATTCACCCCTCCACTTT.